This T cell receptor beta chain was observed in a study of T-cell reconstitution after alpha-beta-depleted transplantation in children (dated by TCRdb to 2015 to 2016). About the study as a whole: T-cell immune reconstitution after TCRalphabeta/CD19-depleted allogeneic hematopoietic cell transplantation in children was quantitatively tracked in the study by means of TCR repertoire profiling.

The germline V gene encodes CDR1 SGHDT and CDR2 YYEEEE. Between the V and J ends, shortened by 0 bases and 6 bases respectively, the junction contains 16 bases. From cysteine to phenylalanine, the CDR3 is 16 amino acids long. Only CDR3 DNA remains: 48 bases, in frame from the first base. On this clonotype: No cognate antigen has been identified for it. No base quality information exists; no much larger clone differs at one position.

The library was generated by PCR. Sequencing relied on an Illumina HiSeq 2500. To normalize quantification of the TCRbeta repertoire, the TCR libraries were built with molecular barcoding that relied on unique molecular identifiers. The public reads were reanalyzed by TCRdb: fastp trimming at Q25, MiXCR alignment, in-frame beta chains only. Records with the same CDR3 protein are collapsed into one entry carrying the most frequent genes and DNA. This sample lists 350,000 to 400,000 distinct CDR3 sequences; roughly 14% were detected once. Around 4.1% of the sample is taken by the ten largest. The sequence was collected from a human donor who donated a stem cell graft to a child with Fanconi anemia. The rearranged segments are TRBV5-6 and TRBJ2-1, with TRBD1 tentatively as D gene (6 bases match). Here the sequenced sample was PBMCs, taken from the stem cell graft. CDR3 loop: CASSLAGTHRGNEQFF. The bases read TGTGCCAGCAGCTTGGCCGGGACACACCGGGGCAATGAGCAGTTCTTC.